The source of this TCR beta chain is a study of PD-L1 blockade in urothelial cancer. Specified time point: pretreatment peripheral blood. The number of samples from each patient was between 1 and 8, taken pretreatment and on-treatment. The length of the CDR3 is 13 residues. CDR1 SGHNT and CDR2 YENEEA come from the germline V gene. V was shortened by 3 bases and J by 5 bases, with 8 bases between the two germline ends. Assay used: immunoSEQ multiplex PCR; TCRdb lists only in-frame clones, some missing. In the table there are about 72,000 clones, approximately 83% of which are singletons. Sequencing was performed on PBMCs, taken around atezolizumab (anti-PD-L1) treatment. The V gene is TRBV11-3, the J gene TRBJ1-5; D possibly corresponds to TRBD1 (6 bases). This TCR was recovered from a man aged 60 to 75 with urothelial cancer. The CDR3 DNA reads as TGTGCCAGCAGCTTGGGGGCTGATCAGCCCCAGCATTTT. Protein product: CASSLGADQPQHF.